The next 30 T cell receptor beta chains were all read from a single sample in a study of identical twins. TCRdb itself ran the 5' RACE reads through MiXCR, one entry per CDR3 protein. The data contain about 920,000 distinct CDR3 sequences, around 12% of them singletons. These same data were also listed under a study on yellow fever vaccine responses in identical twins.

Sequences were obtained from PBMCs. These receptors were taken from a woman aged 18-29 years in good health.

This clonotype came up a few times. V is TRBV6-5 and J is TRBJ2-7, with a possible D match to TRBD2 (5 bases). Germline V gives CDR1 MNHEY, CDR2 SVGAGI. The CDR3 is 14 amino acids. Trimming stripped 0 bases from V and 4 bases from J, with 10 bases between. The CDR3 DNA is TGTGCCAGCAGTTACTCGGAGGAGGCGTACGAGCAGTACTTC. The encoded protein is CASSYSEEAYEQYF.

The V and J genes are TRBV7-9 and TRBJ1-4; D is undetermined. Per the germline V gene, CDR1 is SEHNR and CDR2 is FQNEAQ (reference sequence). The CDR3 runs to 12 residues. Trimming removed 4 bases at V and 5 bases at J, with 5 bases between. As DNA, the CDR3 is TGTGCCAGCAGCTCAATCAATGAAAAACTGTTTTTT. It encodes CASSSINEKLFF.

A few counts support this clonotype. This chain's CDR3 is CASSYLSGGNTDTQYF. The CDR3 nucleotides are TGTGCCAGCAGCTACCTAAGCGGGGGGAACACAGATACGCAGTATTTT. V gene TRBV3-1 combines with J gene TRBJ2-3; 9 bases agree with TRBD2. The CDR3 has 16 residues. V lost 5 bases, J lost 2 bases, and 8 bases stayed unmatched. The germline gives CDR1 LGHDT, CDR2 YNNKEL (reference sequence).

The chain combines TRBV25-1 with TRBJ1-2; TRBD1 might be the D (5 bases). V dropped 6 bases and J dropped 7 bases, with 18 bases sitting between them. This CDR3 comprises 14 residues. Germline V gives CDR1 MGHDK, CDR2 SYGVNS. The CDR3 region has the DNA TGTGCCAGCAGCCTGACTGGGGCACTGGGTGGCTACACCTTC. It yields the protein CASSLTGALGGYTF.

The rearrangement uses TRBV2 and TRBJ2-7; D call uncertain. This CDR3 spans 13 amino acids. V was shortened by 1 base and J by 2 bases, with 6 bases between the two germline ends. CDR1 is SNHLY, CDR2 FYNNEI, per germline. The CDR3 spells CASSEVATYEQYF. For the CDR3, the DNA is TGTGCCAGCAGTGAAGTAGCTACCTACGAGCAGTACTTC. The complete variable domain, with remaining parts taken from reference TRBV2 and TRBJ2-7, reads EPEVTQTPSHQVTQMGQEVILRCVPISNHLYFYWYRQILGQKVEFLVSFYNNEISEKSEIFDDQFSVERPDGSNFTLKIRSTKLEDSAMYFCASSEVATYEQYFGPGTRLTVT.

The V and J genes are TRBV20-1 and TRBJ2-5; 12 nucleotides agree with TRBD2. The CDR3 has 14 residues. CDR1 is DFQATT and CDR2 is SNEGSKA in the germline V gene (reference sequence). V gave up 8 bases and J gave up 5 bases; unmatched junction bases: 9. The CDR3 protein is CSLPTSGGWETQYF. DNA for the CDR3: TGCAGTCTTCCGACTAGCGGGGGTTGGGAGACCCAGTACTTC.

This clonotype turned up a few times. As DNA, the CDR3 is TGCAGTGCTAGAGATGAGGCCGGGACAGCCTATAATTCACCCCTCCACTTT. Its protein is CSARDEAGTAYNSPLHF. This sequence joins TRBV20-1 and TRBJ1-6; TRBD1 aligns across 7 bases. V lost 0 bases to trimming and J lost 2 bases; unmatched junction nucleotides: 7. The CDR3 runs 17 residues. The V gene's germline CDR1 is DFQATT and CDR2 SNEGSKA (reference sequence).

This clonotype was observed a handful of times. The V gene is TRBV24-1, the J gene TRBJ2-1, with 7 positions matching TRBD1. The CDR3 has 17 residues. With 5 bases clipped from V and 2 bases from J, the junction kept 11 bases outside the gene matches. Germline V gives CDR1 KGHDR, CDR2 SFDVKD. The DNA for the CDR3 is TGTGCCACCAGTGGCACCTTTAAGGGGGCCCCCTACAATGAGCAGTTCTTC. This codes for CATSGTFKGAPYNEQFF.

This clonotype was counted only a few times. J is TRBJ2-5 and V is TRBV20-1, with 8 bases matching TRBD1. The germline V gene has CDR1 DFQATT and CDR2 SNEGSKA (reference sequence). This CDR3 is 14 amino acids long. This chain's CDR3 is CSLLGTGQQETQYF. Here the CDR3 DNA reads TGCAGCCTGCTAGGGACAGGACAACAAGAGACCCAGTACTTC.

This clonotype was picked up a small number of times. The gene calls are TRBV5-5 and TRBJ2-1; D may be TRBD2 (5 bases). This CDR3 is built from 15 residues. V shed 1 base and J shed 2 bases, with 10 bases lying between them. Germline V gene sequence: CDR1 SGHKS, CDR2 YYEKEE (reference sequence). The CDR3 bases are TGTGCCAGCAGCTTGTCCGGGGAAGCCTACAATGAGCAGTTCTTC. Protein: CASSLSGEAYNEQFF.

Ten or more counts support this clonotype. J is TRBJ1-4 and V is TRBV10-3; D gene uncertain. V was clipped by 6 bases and J by 4 bases, with 12 bases between them. Looked up from germline, CDR1 is ENHRY and CDR2 is SYGVKD. The CDR3 loop spans 14 amino acids. DNA for the CDR3: TGTGCCATCAGGGAGGACCGCGGTAATGAAAAACTGTTTTTT. It translates to CAIREDRGNEKLFF.

The V gene is TRBV7-9, the J gene TRBJ2-7; 8 bases line up with TRBD2. Per the germline V gene, CDR1 is SEHNR and CDR2 is FQNEAQ (reference sequence). V was pared by 4 bases and J by 5 bases, with 7 bases of the junction left unmatched. CDR3 size: 14 residues. The CDR3 here is CASSYGGVSDEQYV. The CDR3 DNA follows: TGTGCCAGCAGCTACGGGGGGGTGTCGGACGAGCAGTACGTC.

This clonotype occurred a few times. The chain carries TRBV5-6 and TRBJ2-2, with a weak D call TRBD2 (6 bases). V was clipped by 5 bases and J by 6 bases, with 17 bases between them. CDR1 is SGHDT, CDR2 YYEEEE, per germline. The CDR3 contains 15 residues. In DNA, the CDR3 is TGTGCCAGCAGTCCATCCGGGACTTCTCCCGGGGAGCTGTTTTTT. This gives the protein CASSPSGTSPGELFF.

J is TRBJ2-7 and V is TRBV7-9; 9 positions match TRBD2. This CDR3 has 16 residues. Germline V lookup: CDR1 SEHNR, CDR2 FQNEAQ (reference sequence). The ends lost 4 bases at V and 3 bases at J; junction bases unmatched: 10. The chain's CDR3 is CASSSYSGLARYEQYF. DNA of the CDR3: TGTGCCAGCAGCTCTTACTCCGGACTAGCGCGCTACGAGCAGTACTTC.

In this sample, this clonotype turned up many times. This chain uses TRBV10-3 with TRBJ1-4; D not certain. This CDR3 is built from 13 residues. With 0 bases removed from V and 7 bases from J, the gap between germline ends came to 6 bases. CDR1 and CDR2 (germline): ENHRY, SYGVKD. CDR3 DNA sequence: TGTGCCATCAGTGAGTCGACTGGTGAAAAACTGTTTTTT. Translation: CAISESTGEKLFF.

The chain uses TRBV9 and TRBJ1-2, with D perhaps TRBD1 (6 bases). V was shortened by 4 bases and J by 4 bases, with 20 bases between the two germline ends. Germline V gene lookup returns CDR1 SGDLS and CDR2 YYNGEE. This CDR3 spans 16 amino acids. The CDR3 loop is CASSLGGTLSGYGYTF. CDR3 DNA sequence: TGTGCCAGCAGCCTGGGGGGCACTCTTAGCGGCTATGGCTACACCTTC.

J is TRBJ1-1 and V is TRBV2; D might be TRBD1 (5 bases). The V gene's germline CDR1 is SNHLY and CDR2 FYNNEI. V lost 3 bases and J 12 bases, leaving 14 bases between the germline ends. This CDR3 region has 12 residues. The chain's CDR3 is CASSDGGEGTFF. CDR3 DNA sequence: TGTGCCAGCAGTGATGGGGGGGAAGGAACTTTCTTT.

This clonotype was recorded a few times. V and J are TRBV12-3 or TRBV12-4 and TRBJ2-1; D is perhaps TRBD2 (5 bases). The length of the CDR3 is 11 residues. Trimming cost V 6 bases and J 9 bases, with 9 bases left between them. The CDR3 DNA follows: TGTGCCAGCAGATCCCGGGGTGAGCAGTTCTTC. It translates to CASRSRGEQFF.

Details on this clonotype: Sequence at one end of the junction differs from germline and may be a read error. This chain joins TRBV5-1 and TRBJ2-1; tentatively, D is TRBD2 (6 bases). The CDR3 length is 12 residues. Germline V lookup: CDR1 SGHRS, CDR2 YFSETQ. CDR3: CASGDFLNAQFF. For the CDR3, the DNA is TGCGCCAGCGGGGACTTCTTGAATGCGCAGTTCTTC.

This clonotype has a single count. The chain employs TRBV11-2 and TRBJ1-6; 9 nucleotides match TRBD1. The length of the CDR3 is 16 residues. CDR1 is SGHAT, CDR2 FQNNGV, per germline. The V and J ends lost 5 bases and 10 bases, in that order; junction bases with no gene match: 12. The CDR3 DNA reads TGTGCCAGCAGCAACGGGTTCGGACAGGGGACGTCACCCCTCCACTTT. This translates into CASSNGFGQGTSPLHF.

This clonotype was found a few times. The chain recombines TRBV3-1 with TRBJ1-6, with 8 bases lining up with TRBD1. Losses at the gene ends were 6 bases for V and 7 bases for J; bases not matched to a gene: 5. Germline CDR1 reads LGHDT; CDR2 reads YNNKEL (reference sequence). The CDR3 runs to 14 residues. The CDR3 DNA sequence: TGTGCCAGCAGTCGACAGGGGAGGAATTCACCCCTCCACTTT. It yields the protein CASSRQGRNSPLHF.

The chain combines TRBV6-1 with TRBJ2-2, with 11 bases fitting TRBD2. Germline V gene data show CDR1 as MNHNS and CDR2 as SASEGT. The CDR3 is made up of 15 amino acids. J gave up 6 bases and V 8 bases, and 8 bases lay outside the gene matches. CDR3 region: CASWDSGREPGELFF. The CDR3 DNA reads as TGTGCCAGCTGGGATAGCGGGAGGGAGCCCGGGGAGCTGTTTTTT.

This chain links TRBV12-3 or TRBV12-4 with TRBJ2-2; D possibly corresponds to TRBD1 (5 bases). V lost 1 base, J lost 1 base, and 16 bases lay in between. The CDR3 is made up of 18 amino acids. In DNA form, the CDR3 reads TGTGCCAGCAGTTTAGTTCCAGGGCCAAACCAGAACACCGGGGAGCTGTTTTTT. It encodes CASSLVPGPNQNTGELFF.

This clonotype was recorded many times. The V gene is TRBV7-7, the J gene TRBJ2-1; 8 bases are shared with TRBD1. Germline V lookup: CDR1 SSHAT, CDR2 FNYEAQ (reference sequence). Trimming removed 1 base from V and 2 bases from J; junction bases left unmatched: 4. CDR3 size: 16 residues. In DNA form, the CDR3 reads TGTGCCAGCAGCTTAGGGGACAGGTTCCCCTACAATGAGCAGTTCTTC. Its protein is CASSLGDRFPYNEQFF.

The chain carries TRBV20-1 and TRBJ2-1, with 9 bases identical to TRBD2. This CDR3 region has 14 residues. V trimming: 7 bases; J trimming: 4 bases; junction bases outside the gene matches: 8. Germline V CDR1 and CDR2: DFQATT, SNEGSKA (reference sequence). Written as DNA, the CDR3 is TGCAGTGTCGCGGGTAGCGGGGGTTACAATGAGCAGTTCTTC. This translates into CSVAGSGGYNEQFF.

The rearrangement links TRBV9 to TRBJ2-7; D remains unclear. Germline-derived CDR1 and CDR2 are SGDLS and YYNGEE. This CDR3 has 13 amino acids. Trimming removed 0 bases at V and 4 bases at J, with 8 bases between. CDR3 sequence (DNA): TGTGCCAGCAGCGTAGAAGTGCCATACGAGCAGTACGTC. Protein product: CASSVEVPYEQYV.

This clonotype was seen only a few times. The chain has TRBV5-1 and TRBJ1-4; 8 nucleotides align to TRBD1. The junction had 4 bases not matched to a gene; V was cut back by 3 bases and J by 6 bases. CDR3 length: 14 amino acids. Germline V gene lookup returns CDR1 SGHRS and CDR2 YFSETQ. Here the CDR3 reads CASSWEQGDEKLFF. In DNA form, the CDR3 reads TGCGCCAGCAGCTGGGAACAGGGGGATGAAAAACTGTTTTTT.

This rearrangement joins TRBV28 to TRBJ2-7; 11 bases fit TRBD2. The CDR3 is made up of 14 amino acids. Trimming cost V 5 bases and J 3 bases; bases outside gene matches: 3. Germline V lookup: CDR1 MDHEN, CDR2 SYDVKM. CDR3 loop: CASSTTSGGYEQYF. The CDR3 DNA reads TGTGCCAGCAGTACCACTAGCGGGGGCTACGAGCAGTACTTC. The full variable domain, rest sourced from reference TRBV28 and TRBJ2-7, is DVKVTQSSRYLVKRTGEKVFLECVQDMDHENMFWYRQDPGLGLRLIYFSYDVKMKEKGDIPEGYSVSREKKERFSLILESASTNQTSMYLCASSTTSGGYEQYFGPGTRLTVT.

This clonotype was picked up many times. This rearrangement joins TRBV7-9 to TRBJ2-1, with D possibly matching TRBD1 (6 bases). The V gene lost 5 bases and the J gene lost 5 bases, with 16 bases spanning the gap. The CDR3 has 15 amino acids. Germline CDR1 SEHNR, CDR2 FQNEAQ (reference sequence). CDR3 region: CASSPQITGHNEQFF. CDR3 in DNA: TGTGCCAGCAGCCCACAAATAACAGGGCACAATGAGCAGTTCTTC.

The J gene is TRBJ1-6, the V gene TRBV6-1; 9 nucleotides agree with TRBD1. Germline CDR1 reads MNHNS; CDR2 reads SASEGT. This CDR3 has 13 residues. V was pared by 10 bases and J by 8 bases, with 6 bases of the junction left unmatched. CDR3 nucleotides: TGTGCCACCGGAGGGACAGGGTATTCACCCCTCCACTTT. It translates to CATGGTGYSPLHF.